The TCR beta chain under discussion was sequenced for a study of OX40 agonist ivuxolimab in advanced cancers. In the study overall: Ivuxolimab was a fully human IgG2 agonistic monoclonal antibody targeting the costimulatory receptor OX40 (CD134). Intravenous ivuxolimab was administered to patients every 2 weeks at six dose levels: 0.01, 0.1, 0.3, 1.5, 3 and 10 mg/kg. Of the roughly 52 dose-escalation patients, hepatocellular carcinoma was present in approximately 20, melanoma in around 15, renal cell carcinoma in 9 and head and neck cancer in 9. In the dose-escalation cohort, approximately 80% of patients were male, and the mean age was approximately 60 years with a range of about 20 to 90. Prior anti-PD-1, anti-PD-L1 or anti-CTLA-4 therapy was permitted, and checkpoint inhibitors had been received by approximately 39% of dose-escalation patients. Partial responses were achieved by three dose-escalation patients, of whom one had hepatocellular carcinoma and two had cutaneous melanoma. Peripheral TCRbeta sequencing was intended to test whether TCR sequence diversity was altered and clonal T-cell expansion was caused by ivuxolimab. The monotherapy dose-escalation portion (N of about 50 patients) of the phase I ivuxolimab trial is reported in the paper. General study outcomes and caveats: Which antigens the clonally expanded peripheral T cells were specific for was not determined. At doses of 0.1 to 3.0 mg/kg, clonal expansion of both CD4+ and CD8+ blood T cells was observed from baseline to week 6. On average, CD8+ T cells showed more expanded clones than CD4+ T cells after ivuxolimab. In the 0.1-3.0 mg/kg groups, partial responders were among the patients with the lowest normalized peripheral clonal expansion, particularly in CD8+ T cells. Low levels of normalized T-cell clonal expansion were also seen in some nonresponding patients.

Regarding this clone: Its specific antigen is unknown. The input lacks base qualities; no much larger clone sits a single base away.

For sequencing of the TCRbeta CDR3 region, genomic DNA was extracted from the sorted cells. The immunoSEQ Assay was used for sequencing of TCRbeta CDR3 regions. The table was pulled from immuneACCESS by TCRdb, which kept in-frame rearrangements only. Such tables lose some clones; where checked, under half of the loss comes from unresolved V genes, and the rest has no known cause. Here the sample has 50,000 to 55,000 clones; 85% to 90% occur a single time. The ten largest clones take up 11% of the sample. The trial excluded patients who had a history of autoimmune disease or were on systemic immunosuppression. Peripheral blood for TCR sequencing was collected from all dose cohorts at baseline, on cycle 4 day 1, and on cycle 7 day 1. Samples were obtained from an open-label, multicenter, first-in-human phase I dose-escalation trial of ivuxolimab. Adults with locally advanced or metastatic melanoma, renal cell, hepatocellular, or head and neck squamous cell carcinoma were enrolled in the trial. Before TCR sequencing, CD4+ and CD8+ T cells were separately sorted from peripheral blood.

There are 17 amino acids in the CDR3, from cysteine to phenylalanine inclusive. Only the CDR3 part of the read is kept: 51 bases, read in frame from the first base. The V and J ends are trimmed by 4 bases and 5 bases, leaving 24 bases between them. CDR1 and CDR2 are read off the germline V gene as SGHRS and YFSETQ. This receptor was obtained from an adult with an advanced solid tumor such as melanoma, head and neck, liver or kidney cancer. The material sequenced was CD4+ or CD8+ T cells sorted from blood, taken in a trial of the OX40 agonist ivuxolimab. The chain couples TRBV5-1 to TRBJ2-5, with a tentative D call of TRBD1 or TRBD2, each matching 5 bases. The DNA sequence is TGCGCCAGCAGCCTAGGTTCTACGGGACGCTCAAGGGAGACCCAGTACTTC. This yields the protein CASSLGSTGRSRETQYF.